One sample yielded the 14 T cell receptor beta chains listed below, sequenced in a study of T cell responses to AZD1222 COVID-19 vaccine. The table came from immunoSEQ multiplex PCR; TCRdb's copy has only in-frame clones and leaves some out. The table includes about 120,000 clones, around 89% detected once. Sequences were derived from peripheral blood, sampled on day 0 of AZD1222 vaccination. All receptors come from an adult in good health.

The V gene is TRBV20-1, the J gene TRBJ1-1; 8 nucleotides match TRBD1. Germline trimming cut 4 bases from V and 7 bases from J; bases unmatched to any gene: 2. This CDR3 has 11 amino acids. Germline V gives CDR1 DFQATT, CDR2 SNEGSKA (reference sequence). The DNA of the CDR3 is TGCAGTGCTAAAGGACAGGGTGAAGCTTTCTTT. Protein: CSAKGQGEAFF.

CDR3 sequence reads: CASSSASGGLHYEQYF. In DNA, the CDR3 is TGTGCCAGCAGCTCGGCTAGCGGGGGTCTACACTACGAGCAGTACTTC. This chain connects TRBV7-6 to TRBJ2-7; 10 bases align to TRBD2. Losses at the gene ends were 4 bases for V and 3 bases for J; bases not matched to a gene: 9. CDR1 and CDR2 (germline): SGHVS, FNYEAQ. The CDR3 sequence is 16 residues long. Full variable domain (remainder filled in from reference TRBV7-6 and TRBJ2-7): GAGVSQSPRYKVTKRGQDVALRCDPISGHVSLYWYRQALGQGPEFLTYFNYEAQQDKSGLPNDRFSAERPEGSISTLTIQRTEQRDSAMYRCASSSASGGLHYEQYFGPGTRLTVT.

The rearrangement links TRBV6-6 to TRBJ1-2; D gene uncertain. The length of the CDR3 is 16 residues. The germline V gene encodes CDR1 MNHNY and CDR2 SVGAGI (reference sequence). V was trimmed by 3 bases and J by 2 bases, leaving 16 bases between them. The CDR3 DNA follows: TGTGCCAGCAGTTATATCGGACGGTTAGGCAACTATGGCTACACCTTC. Protein product: CASSYIGRLGNYGYTF.

V gene TRBV5-1 combines with J gene TRBJ2-3; no reliable D call. This CDR3 contains 13 residues. The germline V gene has CDR1 SGHRS and CDR2 YFSETQ. V gave up 1 base and J gave up 5 bases, with 8 bases separating them. CDR3 residues: CASSLSAEDTQYF. The CDR3 DNA is TGCGCCAGCAGCTTGTCGGCCGAAGATACGCAGTATTTT.

V gene TRBV3-1 (or the pseudogene TRBV3-2) combines with J gene TRBJ2-5; tentatively, D is TRBD2 (6 bases). Trimming took off 4 bases at V and 4 bases at J, with 13 bases between the two ends. The CDR3 contains 14 residues. Per the germline V gene, CDR1 is LGHDT and CDR2 is YNNKEL (reference sequence). The CDR3 sequence is CASSLRWGVETQYF. The DNA for the CDR3 is TGTGCCAGCAGCCTCCGATGGGGGGTAGAGACCCAGTACTTC.

This chain joins TRBV5-1 and TRBJ1-4, with 8 nucleotides matching TRBD1. The CDR3 has 14 residues. V was pared by 3 bases and J by 8 bases, with 6 bases of the junction left unmatched. Germline V gene lookup returns CDR1 SGHRS and CDR2 YFSETQ. CDR3 sequence (DNA): TGCGCCAGCAGCTCCGGACAGGGCGGCGAAAAACTGTTTTTT. It translates to CASSSGQGGEKLFF.

This clone was counted once. The chain recombines TRBV5-6 with TRBJ1-1; TRBD1 might be the D (5 bases). Germline V CDR1 and CDR2: SGHDT, YYEEEE. The germline V and J ends were trimmed by 1 base and 1 base, with 8 bases remaining between them. The CDR3 length is 14 residues. The CDR3 spells CASSLTGRNTEAFF. The DNA for the CDR3 is TGTGCCAGCAGCTTGACAGGAAGGAACACTGAAGCTTTCTTT.

The chain recombines TRBV6-2 or TRBV6-3 with TRBJ2-5; TRBD2 agrees at 7 bases. Trimming cost V 0 bases and J 3 bases; bases outside gene matches: 10. CDR3 size: 17 residues. The germline V gene encodes CDR1 MNHEY and CDR2 SVGEGT. Here the CDR3 reads CASSYSRTSGVKETQYF. The CDR3 DNA is TGTGCCAGCAGTTACTCGAGGACCAGCGGGGTAAAAGAGACCCAGTACTTC.

This sequence joins TRBV5-1 and TRBJ2-1; 8 bases line up with TRBD1. CDR1 and CDR2 from the germline V gene are SGHRS and YFSETQ. The CDR3 loop spans 16 amino acids. V was clipped by 0 bases and J by 6 bases; unmatched bases: 8. The CDR3: CASSLAQGARFNEQFF. Here the CDR3 DNA reads TGCGCCAGCAGCTTGGCTCAGGGGGCTCGGTTCAATGAGCAGTTCTTC.

This clone was seen just once. In nucleotides, the CDR3 is TGTGCCAGCAGTAGGGTGGGGGGGGCCGCGAACACCGGGGAGCTGTTTTTT. Its protein is CASSRVGGAANTGELFF. The genes are TRBV6-2 or TRBV6-3 and TRBJ2-2; TRBD2 might be the D (7 bases). Trimming stripped 5 bases from V and 0 bases from J, with 16 bases between. The CDR3 is made up of 17 amino acids. Germline-derived CDR1 and CDR2 are MNHEY and SVGEGT.

The chain couples TRBV7-6 to TRBJ2-3, with D perhaps matching TRBD2 (5 bases). In germline, CDR1 is SGHVS, CDR2 FNYEAQ. V was cut by 3 bases and J by 1 base, with 8 bases left in between. This CDR3 has 14 residues. The CDR3 region is CASSFSVGTDTQYF. The CDR3 bases are TGTGCCAGCAGCTTTAGCGTAGGCACAGATACGCAGTATTTT. The variable domain in full, completed from reference TRBV7-6 and TRBJ2-3, reads GAGVSQSPRYKVTKRGQDVALRCDPISGHVSLYWYRQALGQGPEFLTYFNYEAQQDKSGLPNDRFSAERPEGSISTLTIQRTEQRDSAMYRCASSFSVGTDTQYFGPGTRLTVL.

This chain connects TRBV21-1 to TRBJ1-1. TRBV21-1 is a recognized pseudogene. The CDR3 totals 12 residues. The CDR3 DNA follows: TGTGCCAGCCGACCGGGGGAGAGTGAAGCTTTCTTT. Amino acid sequence: CASRPGESEAFF.

The J gene is TRBJ1-2, the V gene TRBV2; tentatively, D is TRBD1 (5 bases). V was shortened by 3 bases and J by 3 bases, with 14 bases between the two germline ends. Germline V CDR1 and CDR2: SNHLY, FYNNEI. There are 15 residues in the CDR3. This CDR3 reads CASSETPGEDYGYTF. As DNA, the CDR3 is TGTGCCAGCAGTGAGACACCGGGGGAAGACTATGGCTACACCTTC.

With respect to this clone: The same CDR3 also results from other DNA sequences found in this sample. This chain joins TRBV5-1 and TRBJ2-1; D tentatively reads TRBD1 or TRBD2 (6 bases each). The V and J ends lost 0 bases and 8 bases respectively, with 12 bases between them. This CDR3 region has 14 residues. Per the germline V gene, CDR1 is SGHRS and CDR2 is YFSETQ. CDR3 loop: CASSLARGADEQFF. DNA of the CDR3: TGCGCCAGCAGCTTGGCGAGGGGGGCGGATGAGCAGTTCTTC. The whole variable domain, filled in from reference TRBV5-1 and TRBJ2-1, reads KAGVTQTPRYLIKTRGQQVTLSCSPISGHRSVSWYQQTPGQGLQFLFEYFSETQRNKGNFPGRFSGRQFSNSRSEMNVSTLELGDSALYLCASSLARGADEQFFGPGTRLTVL.